This TCR beta chain came from a study of cytomegalovirus exposure and HLA in healthy donors. Findings and caveats of the study: In a later analysis, an Asian-associated ancestry cluster reportedly showed fewer N-insertions than the approximately 700-donor mean. Cytomegalovirus-associated TCR beta chains were listed, numbering 150 to 200. Presence/absence analysis assumed near-uniform sequencing depth across donors.

A multiplex PCR was run with 60 Vbeta primers and 13 Jbeta primers. Original analysis: Approximately 12 million of some 80 million unique TCR beta chains were shared, per a later count. Method: immunoSEQ multiplex PCR; TCRdb's copy keeps in-frame clones and lacks some. V and J calls and clone size follow that table, whereas D and trimming were derived from the DNA. The table has over 80,000 clones, 82% seen once. Concerning this clone itself: Its antigen is not known.

The CDR3 runs 14 residues. Germline-derived CDR1 and CDR2 are SGHAT and FQNNGV. Trimming shortened V by 0 bases and J by 2 bases, and 8 bases separated the two germline ends. The TCR was taken from a man aged 50 to 59 in good health and CMV-seronegative. Input material: PBMCs. The genes are TRBV11-2 and TRBJ2-7; D is ambiguous. This chain's CDR3 is CASSLDMRTYEQYF. The CDR3 DNA sequence: TGTGCCAGCAGCTTAGATATGCGAACCTACGAGCAGTACTTC.